The 13 T cell receptor beta chains reported below all come from one sample, sequenced in a study of T cell changes during pregnancy in multiple sclerosis. Measured with immunoSEQ multiplex PCR; TCRdb has only the in-frame clones, and not every one. The table shows about 110,000 clones, with about 89% occurring only once. Sequences were derived from peripheral blood, sampled after pregnancy. These receptor sequences come from a female donor with multiple sclerosis, enrolled in a pregnancy study.

The J gene is TRBJ2-5, the V gene TRBV7-6; a weak D match, TRBD1 (5 bases). This CDR3 is 18 amino acids long. Germline V gene sequence: CDR1 SGHVS, CDR2 FNYEAQ. V was pared by 4 bases and J by 5 bases, with 26 bases between. The CDR3 protein is CASSSLGAPGSMMETQYF. In DNA form, the CDR3 reads TGTGCCAGCAGCTCCCTTGGGGCCCCGGGCAGTATGATGGAGACCCAGTACTTC. The full variable domain, completed using reference TRBV7-6 and TRBJ2-5, is GAGVSQSPRYKVTKRGQDVALRCDPISGHVSLYWYRQALGQGPEFLTYFNYEAQQDKSGLPNDRFSAERPEGSISTLTIQRTEQRDSAMYRCASSSLGAPGSMMETQYFGPGTRLLVL.

This clone was recorded only once. The genes are TRBV6-1 and TRBJ1-5, with a weak D call TRBD1 (5 bases). Trimming removed 5 bases at V and 1 base at J, with 12 bases between. Per germline, CDR1 MNHNS and CDR2 SASEGT. This CDR3 has 15 amino acids. The CDR3 here is CASSIRVWSNQPQHF. CDR3 DNA sequence: TGTGCCAGCAGTATCAGGGTGTGGAGCAATCAGCCCCAGCATTTT.

This chain connects TRBV7-6 to TRBJ1-1, with D perhaps matching TRBD1 (5 bases). Germline CDR1 is SGHVS and CDR2 is FNYEAQ. V lost 3 bases and J 5 bases, leaving 13 bases between the germline ends. The CDR3 is 14 amino acids. The CDR3 reads CASSFSQGVTEAFF. The CDR3 region has the DNA TGTGCCAGCAGCTTCTCCCAGGGCGTGACTGAAGCTTTCTTT.

This chain joins TRBV2 and TRBJ2-1, with 10 bases fitting TRBD2. In germline, CDR1 is SNHLY, CDR2 FYNNEI. The V segment lost 6 bases and the J segment 10 bases; nucleotides outside the gene matches: 12. The CDR3 loop spans 15 amino acids. CDR3 DNA sequence: TGTGCCAGCAGATCCACTGAAGCGGGGGGGAACGAGCAGTTCTTC. This encodes CASRSTEAGGNEQFF.

This sequence joins TRBV2 and TRBJ2-2; 9 bases are shared with TRBD1. The germline gives CDR1 SNHLY, CDR2 FYNNEI. The V and J ends lost 7 bases and 0 bases, in that order; junction bases with no gene match: 6. The CDR3 spans 16 residues. This CDR3 reads CASIQDRGSNTGELFF. The CDR3 coding sequence is TGTGCCAGCATCCAGGACAGGGGCTCGAACACCGGGGAGCTGTTTTTT.

The chain has TRBV7-3 and TRBJ2-7; a weak D match, TRBD1 (6 bases). Germline CDR1 is SGHTA and CDR2 is FQGTGA. The length of the CDR3 is 13 residues. V lost 4 bases and J 7 bases, leaving 14 bases between the germline ends. CDR3 sequence: CASSYRVGWEQYF. The CDR3 DNA reads as TGTGCCAGCAGCTACAGGGTTGGTTGGGAGCAGTACTTC.

The rearrangement uses TRBV6-1 and TRBJ2-1; 7 bases align to TRBD1. CDR1 and CDR2 from the germline V gene are MNHNS and SASEGT. J lost 1 base, V lost 7 bases, and 7 bases had no gene match. CDR3 length equals 15 residues. The CDR3 DNA reads TGTGCCAGCATCTTAGACAGGGTGTCCTACAATGAGCAGTTCTTC. This sequence encodes CASILDRVSYNEQFF.

The chain has TRBV5-5 and TRBJ2-7; D perhaps matches TRBD1 (6 bases). The germline gives CDR1 SGHKS, CDR2 YYEKEE (reference sequence). The V end lost 4 bases, the J end lost 4 bases, and 12 bases lay between the germline ends. The CDR3 totals 13 residues. CDR3 amino acids: CASSPGDGYEQYF. CDR3 nucleotide sequence: TGTGCCAGCAGCCCAGGGGACGGATACGAGCAGTACTTC.

The rearrangement joins TRBV6-6 to TRBJ1-5; D possibly corresponds to TRBD1 (5 bases). The germline CDR1 and CDR2 sequences are MNHNY and SVGAGI (reference sequence). Trimming removed 2 bases from V and 11 bases from J, with 19 bases in between. The CDR3 extends over 15 amino acids. CDR3 sequence: CASSYGAGSVSAQHF. CDR3 DNA: TGTGCCAGCAGTTACGGGGCAGGCAGCGTCTCGGCCCAGCATTTT.

The chain links TRBV10-3 to TRBJ2-1, with D possibly matching TRBD2 (5 bases). CDR3 size: 16 residues. The germline V gene has CDR1 ENHRY and CDR2 SYGVKD. Between the trimmed V and J ends, which lost 0 bases and 5 bases, there was a span of 14 bases. In nucleotides, the CDR3 is TGTGCCATCAGTGAGTCTGGGGAGATGGTGAACAATGAGCAGTTCTTC. This codes for CAISESGEMVNNEQFF.

CDR3 amino acids: CASSPSTSGVVTGELFF. For the CDR3, the DNA is TGTGCCAGCAGCCCCTCCACTAGCGGGGTGGTCACCGGGGAGCTGTTTTTT. This sequence joins TRBV9 and TRBJ2-2, with 10 bases lining up with TRBD2. The CDR3 has 17 residues. The V and J ends lost 4 bases and 4 bases, in that order; junction bases with no gene match: 10. CDR1 is SGDLS, CDR2 YYNGEE, per germline.

The gene calls are TRBV19 and TRBJ2-3; 8 nucleotides line up with TRBD2. Germline CDR1 is LNHDA and CDR2 is SQIVND (reference sequence). CDR3 size: 12 residues. This CDR3 is CSVSGGTDTQYF. In DNA, the CDR3 is TGTTCTGTCTCGGGAGGGACAGATACGCAGTATTTT.

The chain employs TRBV4-1 and TRBJ2-4; 10 bases align to TRBD1. Germline CDR1 MGHRA, CDR2 YSYEKL. This CDR3 has 16 amino acids. The trim removed 0 bases at V and 1 base at J, leaving 0 bases unmatched. The chain's CDR3 is CASSQEDRGAKNIQYF. DNA for the CDR3: TGCGCCAGCAGCCAAGAGGACAGGGGGGCCAAAAACATTCAGTACTTC.